Below, 15 T cell receptor beta chains from the same sample are listed, as sequenced in a study of blood T cell repertoires in COVID-19. Produced via immunoSEQ multiplex PCR; TCRdb's table is partial and in-frame only. Altogether about 99,000 clones are present, about 85% being singletons, with the ten largest covering under 4%. Sequenced sample: peripheral blood. These receptors originate from a man aged 50 to 59 in a cohort sampled during active COVID-19.

The genes are TRBV6-5 and TRBJ2-5; TRBD2 agrees at 11 bases. This CDR3 region has 15 residues. V shed 8 bases and J 5 bases; nucleotides not matched to a gene: 10. Germline lookup yields CDR1 MNHEY and CDR2 SVGAGI. CDR3 sequence reads: CASAAGLAEVETQYF. The CDR3 DNA reads as TGTGCCAGCGCTGCGGGACTAGCGGAGGTGGAGACCCAGTACTTC.

This clone has more than one count but fewer than ten. This chain joins TRBV6-2 or TRBV6-3 and TRBJ1-2, with TRBD1 identical over 8 bases. Germline values: CDR1 MNHEY, CDR2 SVGEGT. V trimming: 6 bases; J trimming: 7 bases; junction bases outside the gene matches: 7. The CDR3 extends over 13 amino acids. The CDR3 here is CASSQGARSGYTF. The CDR3, as DNA: TGTGCCAGCAGCCAGGGGGCGAGAAGTGGCTACACCTTC.

The chain employs TRBV6-6 and TRBJ1-1; a weak D match, TRBD1 (6 bases). This CDR3 contains 14 residues. Germline CDR1 MNHNY, CDR2 SVGAGI (reference sequence). The ends were cut back, 6 bases at V and 1 base at J, with 12 bases in the middle. The CDR3 protein is CASRPDRPNTEAFF. The CDR3 region has the DNA TGTGCCAGCAGACCGGACAGACCGAACACTGAAGCTTTCTTT.

The genes are TRBV19 and TRBJ1-2; tentatively, D is TRBD1 (6 bases). The ends were cut back, 6 bases at V and 8 bases at J, with 16 bases in the middle. CDR1 and CDR2 (germline): LNHDA, SQIVND (reference sequence). This CDR3 has 13 amino acids. CDR3 sequence: CASSPTGQGGYTF. In DNA form, the CDR3 reads TGTGCCAGTAGCCCAACAGGGCAAGGGGGCTACACCTTC.

The rearrangement joins TRBV18 to TRBJ1-5, with 7 bases aligning to TRBD1. From germline, CDR1 is KGHSH and CDR2 LQKENI. The CDR3 extends over 18 amino acids. Trimming at V came to 3 bases and at J to 2 bases, leaving 13 bases not matched to a gene. DNA for the CDR3: TGTGCCAGCTCACCCTTCACATCGACAGGGACGGGCAATCAGCCCCAGCATTTT. It encodes CASSPFTSTGTGNQPQHF. Complete variable domain (other parts from reference TRBV18 and TRBJ1-5): NAGVMQNPRHLVRRRGQEARLRCSPMKGHSHVYWYRQLPEEGLKFMVYLQKENIIDESGMPKERFSAEFPKEGPSILRIQQVVRGDSAAYFCASSPFTSTGTGNQPQHFGDGTRLSIL.

The chain recombines TRBV3-1 (or the pseudogene TRBV3-2) with TRBJ2-7, with 7 bases identical to TRBD2. Germline CDR1 LGHDT, CDR2 YNNKEL (reference sequence). The CDR3 contains 15 residues. V lost 1 base and J lost 3; bases outside the gene matches: 6. Here the CDR3 DNA reads TGTGCCAGCAGCCAAGCGAGACTAGCCTTCTACGAGCAGTACTTC. Translated, it gives CASSQARLAFYEQYF.

This sequence joins TRBV19 and TRBJ1-5, with D possibly matching TRBD1 (5 bases). V was clipped by 5 bases and J by 2 bases, with 10 bases between them. Germline V gene data show CDR1 as LNHDA and CDR2 as SQIVND (reference sequence). CDR3 length: 14 residues. CDR3 sequence reads: CASSVTEGNQPQHF. In DNA, the CDR3 is TGTGCCAGTAGTGTGACAGAGGGCAATCAGCCCCAGCATTTT.

The V and J genes are TRBV12-3 or TRBV12-4 and TRBJ1-1, with TRBD1 matching 8 bases. The CDR3 is 13 residues long. V was pared by 5 bases and J by 12 bases, with 11 bases of the junction left unmatched. The CDR3 sequence: CASSTQGAVGTFF. In DNA, the CDR3 is TGTGCCAGCAGTACCCAGGGGGCCGTTGGAACTTTCTTT.

V and J are TRBV14 and TRBJ2-7, with D tentatively TRBD1 (5 bases). Germline V CDR1 and CDR2: SGHDN, FVKESK. V was clipped by 3 bases and J by 0 bases, with 12 bases between them. CDR3 length: 15 amino acids. The CDR3 is CASSQASGNSYEQYF. The CDR3 bases are TGTGCCAGCAGCCAGGCCTCAGGGAACTCCTACGAGCAGTACTTC.

This clone came up a few times. The chain joins TRBV7-9 to TRBJ1-6; D ambiguous. Between the trimmed V and J ends, which lost 7 bases and 5 bases, there was a span of 18 bases. From germline, CDR1 is SEHNR and CDR2 FQNEAQ (reference sequence). This CDR3 has 16 residues. The CDR3 DNA is TGTGCCAGCAACCGGCCAAGTGGGCAGGATAATTCACCCCTCCACTTT. It translates to CASNRPSGQDNSPLHF.

This clone was seen just once. This chain joins TRBV14 and TRBJ2-7, with D possibly being TRBD1 (6 bases). Looked up from germline, CDR1 is SGHDN and CDR2 is FVKESK. Trimming removed 1 base at V and 0 bases at J, with 7 bases between. This CDR3 region has 14 residues. The DNA of the CDR3 is TGTGCCAGCAGCCAAGGAGGGGGCTCCTACGAGCAGTACTTC. This encodes CASSQGGGSYEQYF.

This rearrangement joins TRBV7-9 to TRBJ1-4, with D maybe TRBD1 (5 bases). Trimming removed 4 bases from V and 4 bases from J, with 13 bases in between. Germline CDR1 is SEHNR and CDR2 is FQNEAQ (reference sequence). The CDR3 contains 15 residues. In DNA form, the CDR3 reads TGTGCCAGCAGCTCGCAGGGTAACGGTAATGAAAAACTGTTTTTT. Its protein product is CASSSQGNGNEKLFF.

The V call is TRBV5-4, the J call TRBJ2-3; tentative D call: TRBD2 (7 bases). The ends were cut back, 6 bases at V and 2 bases at J, with 16 bases in the middle. This CDR3 comprises 15 residues. Germline CDR1 and CDR2: SGHNT and YYREEE (reference sequence). The CDR3 DNA reads as TGTGCCAGCAAAACCGGGGGGCAGAACACAGATACGCAGTATTTT. The encoded protein is CASKTGGQNTDTQYF. Full variable domain (outside the CDR3, taken from reference TRBV5-4 and TRBJ2-3): ETGVTQSPTHLIKTRGQQVTLRCSSQSGHNTVSWYQQALGQGPQFIFQYYREEENGRGNFPPRFSGLQFPNYSSELNVNALELDDSALYLCASKTGGQNTDTQYFGPGTRLTVL.

V gene TRBV4-2 combines with J gene TRBJ1-2; 9 nucleotides agree with TRBD1. Unmatched junction bases numbered 14, after V lost 4 bases and J lost 5 bases. From germline, CDR1 is LGHNA and CDR2 YNFKEQ. The CDR3 is 17 amino acids. The CDR3 is CASSPDAGRDRGYGYTF. CDR3 in DNA: TGTGCCAGCAGCCCCGATGCGGGACGAGACAGGGGGTATGGCTACACCTTC.

This rearrangement joins TRBV19 to TRBJ2-3; TRBD2 matches at 8 bases. CDR3 length: 16 amino acids. The V segment lost 5 bases and the J segment 4 bases; nucleotides outside the gene matches: 11. Germline CDR1 reads LNHDA; CDR2 reads SQIVND (reference sequence). This CDR3 reads CASSGPGRGASDTQYF. The DNA for the CDR3 is TGTGCCAGTAGTGGGCCCGGGCGGGGGGCTTCAGATACGCAGTATTTT.